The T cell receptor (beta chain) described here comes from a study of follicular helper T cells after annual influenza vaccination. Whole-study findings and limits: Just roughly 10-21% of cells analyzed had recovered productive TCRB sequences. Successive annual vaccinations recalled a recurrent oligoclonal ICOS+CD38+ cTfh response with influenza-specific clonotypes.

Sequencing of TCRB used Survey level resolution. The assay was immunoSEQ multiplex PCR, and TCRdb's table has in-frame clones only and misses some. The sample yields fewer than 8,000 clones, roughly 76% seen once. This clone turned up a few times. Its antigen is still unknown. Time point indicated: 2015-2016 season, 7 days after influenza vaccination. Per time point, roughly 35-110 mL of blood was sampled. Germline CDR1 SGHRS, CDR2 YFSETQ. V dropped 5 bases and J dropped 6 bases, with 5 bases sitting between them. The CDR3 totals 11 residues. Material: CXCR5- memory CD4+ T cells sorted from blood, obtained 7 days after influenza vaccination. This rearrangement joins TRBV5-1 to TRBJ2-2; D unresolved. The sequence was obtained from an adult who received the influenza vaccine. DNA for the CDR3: TGCGCCAGCAGGCAGGCCGGGGAGCTGTTTTTT. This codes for CASRQAGELFF.